The 7 T cell receptor beta chains in this list originate from one sample, sequenced in a study of identical twins. TCRdb reprocessed the 5' RACE reads with MiXCR, giving one entry per CDR3 protein. The sample records 400,000 to 650,000 distinct CDR3 sequences, about 20% being singletons. The data were also submitted as part of a second study, on T cells expressing NK-cell markers.

The sequencing input was CD4+ T cells sorted from blood. The receptors stem from a young woman in good health.

The genes are TRBV7-9 and TRBJ2-5; D might be TRBD2 (6 bases). This CDR3 spans 15 amino acids. Trimming removed 1 base from V and 4 bases from J, with 13 bases in between. Germline CDR1 is SEHNR and CDR2 is FQNEAQ (reference sequence). The CDR3 nucleotides read TGTGCCAGCAGCTTAGACGGAGGGAATAGAGAGACCCAGTACTTC. Translation gives CASSLDGGNRETQYF.

The chain joins TRBV27 to TRBJ2-5; D is possibly TRBD1 (5 bases). With 8 bases removed from V and 4 bases from J, the gap between germline ends came to 8 bases. CDR3 length: 11 residues. Germline V gene sequence: CDR1 MNHEY, CDR2 SMNVEV (reference sequence). The CDR3 sequence is CASQGLETQYF. The DNA of the CDR3 is TGTGCCAGCCAGGGTTTAGAGACCCAGTACTTC.

The V and J genes are TRBV7-2 and TRBJ2-7, with TRBD2 as a possible D gene (6 bases). Germline V gene lookup returns CDR1 SGHTA and CDR2 FQGNSA. The CDR3 covers 14 residues. With 8 bases removed from V and 3 bases from J, the gap between germline ends came to 17 bases. The CDR3 loop reads CASSGPGGGYEQYF. Here the CDR3 DNA reads TGTGCCAGCTCCGGCCCCGGGGGAGGCTACGAGCAGTACTTC.

This chain uses TRBV6-2 or TRBV6-3 with TRBJ1-1, with no clear D. The germline CDR1 and CDR2 sequences are MNHEY and SVGEGT. The V and J ends lost 2 bases and 1 base respectively, with 8 bases between them. This CDR3 has 14 amino acids. The CDR3 DNA reads as TGTGCCAGCAGTTACCCGGCAGGGAACACTGAAGCTTTCTTT. This encodes CASSYPAGNTEAFF.

This clonotype was seen only a few times. CDR3 DNA: TGCAGTGCTATCTATCGGACTAGCGGCAACAATGAGCAGTTCTTC. Translated, it gives CSAIYRTSGNNEQFF. The rearrangement links TRBV20-1 to TRBJ2-1, with 10 bases aligning to TRBD2. Trimming cost V 4 bases and J 5 bases; bases outside gene matches: 8. Germline V gene sequence: CDR1 DFQATT, CDR2 SNEGSKA (reference sequence). The CDR3 is made up of 15 amino acids.

Only a few counts were recorded for this clonotype. V usage is TRBV9 and J usage is TRBJ2-2, with D unclear. The CDR3 is made up of 14 amino acids. The V and J ends lost 3 bases and 6 bases respectively, with 12 bases between them. Germline values: CDR1 SGDLS, CDR2 YYNGEE. This chain's CDR3 is CASSGTMFPGELFF. DNA for the CDR3: TGTGCCAGCAGCGGGACCATGTTTCCCGGGGAGCTGTTTTTT.

The chain carries TRBV7-9 and TRBJ2-2; D is unclear. CDR3 length: 12 residues. Trimming left V 2 bases short and J 7 bases short, with 5 bases between. Germline loops: CDR1 SEHNR, CDR2 FQNEAQ (reference sequence). The CDR3 is CASSLSNGELFF. CDR3 bases: TGTGCCAGCAGCTTATCAAACGGGGAGCTGTTTTTT.